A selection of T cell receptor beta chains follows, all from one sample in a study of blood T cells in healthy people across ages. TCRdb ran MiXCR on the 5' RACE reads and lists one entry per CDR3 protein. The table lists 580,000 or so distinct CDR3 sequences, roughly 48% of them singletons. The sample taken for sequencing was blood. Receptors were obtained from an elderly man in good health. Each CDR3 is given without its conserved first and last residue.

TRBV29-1 SIRQGGTDTQY
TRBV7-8 ASSPRLATDTQY
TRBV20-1 SARDQQGVGGYT
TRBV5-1 ASSLDFRGMAEAF
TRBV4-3 ASSPWRGQGGYT
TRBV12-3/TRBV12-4 ASSLSPGSSYEQY
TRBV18 ASSPRTGGEEQY
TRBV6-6 ASQLAAAYEQY
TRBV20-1 SASQGYEQY
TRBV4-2 ASSQDWRGETQY
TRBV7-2 ASSSRRNLNYGYT
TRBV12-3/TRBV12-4 ASRPGTTPYEQY
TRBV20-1 SAPRLAGVETQY